The text below deals with one T cell receptor beta chain. This sample stems from a study of blood T cell repertoires in COVID-19. Across the study: Specimens from acute and convalescent COVID-19 originated in the United States, Italy and Spain. The analysed material was cDNA or gDNA that came from T cells, B-cell-depleted T cells, or PBMCs.

In the authors' methods: Reference gene primer amplification gave estimated nucleated cell counts. Data came from immunoSEQ multiplex PCR; TCRdb stores just in-frame clones and leaves some out. From that table come the V and J calls and clone size; the DNA was used to work out D and trimming. The table shows over 100,000 clones, with 70% to 85% occurring only once. CDR3 length: 12 amino acids. The sequence derives from an older woman with acute or convalescent COVID-19. The chain combines TRBV21-1 with TRBJ1-2. TRBV21-1 is reported as a pseudogene. The sample taken for sequencing was peripheral blood. CDR3 amino acids: CASSIRVYGYTF. CDR3 coding DNA: TGTGCCAGCAGCATCCGGGTGTATGGCTACACCTTC.